The rows below give T cell receptor beta chains drawn from one sample of a study of CD8 T cells in ankylosing spondylitis. TCRdb processed the 5' RACE reads anew with MiXCR; each CDR3 protein has one entry. Of some 450,000 distinct CDR3 sequences in the sample, roughly a sixth were seen once. The sequenced material came from blood, either unsorted or a sorted T cell fraction (not recorded which). These receptor sequences come from a male donor with ankylosing spondylitis. CDR3s include the opening cysteine and the closing phenylalanine or tryptophan. D genes are given only for firm matches. A row's size may be missing; if present it is once, few, many or a size class.

NA	NA	TRBJ1-2	TRBV15	TGTGCCACCAGCAGAGATCGCGTGGTCGGGATCTATGGCTACACCTTC	CATSRDRVVGIYGYTF
many	TRBD1	TRBJ2-1	TRBV5-1	TGCGCCAGCAGCCTGGACAGGGTCGTTGATGAGCAGTTCTTC	CASSLDRVVDEQFF
few	NA	TRBJ1-5	TRBV2	TGTGCCAGCAGTGAAGCGACAGTCAATCAGCCCCAGCATTTT	CASSEATVNQPQHF
many	TRBD2	TRBJ2-2	TRBV5-1	TGCGCCAGCAGCTTTACTAGCGGATACACCGGGGAGCTGTTTTTT	CASSFTSGYTGELFF
NA	NA	TRBJ1-2	TRBV7-2	TGTGCCAGCAGCTTACATTCCCCGGGGGCAATAGACTATGGCTACACCTTC	CASSLHSPGAIDYGYTF
NA	TRBD1	TRBJ2-6	TRBV28	TGTGCCAGCAAACCAACAGGGGCTGGGGCCAACGTCCTGACTTTC	CASKPTGAGANVLTF
NA	NA	TRBJ1-3	TRBV29-1	TGCAGCGGGGGAATTGGAACTGGAAACACCATATATTTT	CSGGIGTGNTIYF
few	NA	TRBJ2-2	TRBV6-5	TGTGCCAGCAGTTACTCAGGTTTCAACACCGGGGAGCTGTTTTTT	CASSYSGFNTGELFF
NA	NA	TRBJ2-3	TRBV7-2	TGTGCCAGCAGCTTTCGTGGGTCGGGAATAGGAGATACGCAGTATTTT	CASSFRGSGIGDTQYF
few	TRBD1	TRBJ1-2	TRBV18	TGTGCCAGCTCACCCCGGACAGGGGCCCAGGGGGGCTACACCTTC	CASSPRTGAQGGYTF
many	NA	TRBJ1-4	TRBV29-1	TGCAGCGTTGGAGGGGTACGGGGTGAAAAACTGTTTTTT	CSVGGVRGEKLFF
NA	NA	TRBJ2-3	TRBV5-1	TGCGCCAGCAGCTTGATTGACAGCCAGTTTCCCACAGATACGCAGTATTTT	CASSLIDSQFPTDTQYF
few	NA	TRBJ1-6	TRBV6-1	TGTGCCAGCAGAATACAGGGTTGGAATTCACCCCTCCACTTT	CASRIQGWNSPLHF
few	TRBD1	TRBJ1-2	TRBV12-3/TRBV12-4	TGTGCCAGCAGCCCTGAGGGGGCTGGCTACACCTTC	CASSPEGAGYTF
few	NA	TRBJ1-6	TRBV2	TGTGCCAGCAGTCCACGGGACAAAAATTCACCCCTCCACTTT	CASSPRDKNSPLHF
few	NA	TRBJ2-3	TRBV20-1	TGCAGTGCTTGCTGCGCTAGTTTAACAGATACGCAGTATTTT	CSACCASLTDTQYF
once	NA	TRBJ2-1	TRBV7-3	TGTGCCAGCAGTTCCGACAGGTCCAATGAGCAGTTCTTC	CASSSDRSNEQFF
NA	TRBD1	TRBJ2-2	TRBV4-1	TGCGCCAGCAGCCAAGGTCCGGGACAGGGGGCTTTAGGGGAGCTGTTTTTT	CASSQGPGQGALGELFF
NA	NA	TRBJ2-3	TRBV18	TGTGCCAGCTCACCCGGCGGGAAACCTACAGATACGCAGTATTTT	CASSPGGKPTDTQYF
many	TRBD1	TRBJ2-1	TRBV29-1	TGCAGCGCCCCCGGGACAGGGAACAATGAGCAGTTCTTC	CSAPGTGNNEQFF
NA	TRBD2	TRBJ2-7	TRBV7-2	TGTGCCAGCAGCCGTAAAGCGGGATCCTCTTACGAGCAGTACTTC	CASSRKAGSSYEQYF
NA	TRBD1	TRBJ1-6	TRBV6-1	TGTGCCAGCAGTCCCCACGGACAGGGTAATTCACCCCTCCACTTT	CASSPHGQGNSPLHF
NA	TRBD2	TRBJ2-1	TRBV24-1	TGTGCCACCAGTGACCTCGGGACTAGCGGGAGCGGTGAGCAGTTCTTC	CATSDLGTSGSGEQFF
few	TRBD2	TRBJ2-2	TRBV7-3	TGTGCCAGCAGCCCCCAGCCTAGCGGAGACACCGGGGAGCTGTTTTTT	CASSPQPSGDTGELFF
few	TRBD1	TRBJ2-5	TRBV12-3/TRBV12-4	TGTGCCAGCAGTAACAGACAGGGAATGGGAGAGACCCAGTACTTC	CASSNRQGMGETQYF
NA	TRBD2	TRBJ2-5	TRBV6-1	TGTGCCAGCAGGAGCCCTAGCGGGGGTAAGGACAAGACCCAGTACTTC	CASRSPSGGKDKTQYF
NA	NA	TRBJ1-6	TRBV5-5	TGTGCCAGCAGCTTGTCTTCCGGGCCAAATAATTCACCCCTCCACTTT	CASSLSSGPNNSPLHF
few	NA	TRBJ2-3	TRBV10-3	TGTGCCATCAGTGAGGGACAGAGCACAGATACGCAGTATTTT	CAISEGQSTDTQYF
NA	NA	TRBJ2-5	TRBV30	TGTGCCTGGACCCTGACGGGGGAGACCCAGTACTTC	CAWTLTGETQYF
few	TRBD2	TRBJ2-1	TRBV4-2	TGTGCCAGCAGCCAAGATACTCGACTAGCGGGGGGTCGGGGTGAGCAGTTCTTC	CASSQDTRLAGGRGEQFF
few	NA	TRBJ1-6	TRBV7-9	TGTGCCAGCAGCTTTGCGGGAAGCTCCTATAATTCACCCCTCCACTTT	CASSFAGSSYNSPLHF
NA	NA	TRBJ2-6	TRBV5-1	TGCGCCAGCAGCTCCCGGGCGGCTGGGGCCAACGTCCTGACTTTC	CASSSRAAGANVLTF
NA	TRBD2	TRBJ2-7	TRBV28	TGTGCCAGCAGCCAAGAGACTAGCGGGTACCACGAGCAGTACTTC	CASSQETSGYHEQYF
few	TRBD1	TRBJ2-7	TRBV20-1	TGCAGTGCTAGAGGTGACAGGGACTACGAGCAGTACTTC	CSARGDRDYEQYF
NA	NA	TRBJ1-6	TRBV18	TGTGCCAGCTCACAATCGGACAGTTCTAAATCACCCCTCCACTTT	CASSQSDSSKSPLHF
NA	NA	TRBJ1-2	TRBV2	TGTGCCAGCAGGAGGACAGATAACTATGGCTACACCTTC	CASRRTDNYGYTF